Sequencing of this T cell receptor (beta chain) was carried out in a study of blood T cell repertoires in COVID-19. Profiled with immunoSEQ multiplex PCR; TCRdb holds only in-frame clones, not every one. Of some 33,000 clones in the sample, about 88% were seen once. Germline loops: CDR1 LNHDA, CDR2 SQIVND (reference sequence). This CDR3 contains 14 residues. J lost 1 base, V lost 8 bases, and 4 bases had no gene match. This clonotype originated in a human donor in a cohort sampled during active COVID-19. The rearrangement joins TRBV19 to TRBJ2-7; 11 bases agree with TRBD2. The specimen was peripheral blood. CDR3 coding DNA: TGTGCCAGTCAGACTAGCGGGGCTTCCTACGAGCAGTACTTC. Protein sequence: CASQTSGASYEQYF.